These 14 T cell receptor beta chains were all obtained from the same sample, sequenced in a study of T cell repertoires in cytomegalovirus infection (dated by TCRdb to between 2018 and 2021). Sequenced using an Illumina HiSeq 1500. TCRdb cleaned the public reads at Q25 with fastp, built clones with MiXCR and kept in-frame beta chains. Merged by CDR3 protein, the rows form single entries marked with the most common genes and DNA. The sample table contains around 240,000 distinct CDR3 sequences; only one count was recorded for over 20% of them. The top ten clones comprise about 18% of the sample. Sample: CD8+ T cells from PBMCs. Receptor source: a human donor in good health (CMV status not recorded). Some clones in this sample may be carry-over from other donors' samples.

The chain links TRBV20-1 to TRBJ1-5, with D maybe TRBD1 (5 bases). Trimming shortened V by 0 bases and J by 4 bases, and 13 bases separated the two germline ends. Germline CDR1 is DFQATT and CDR2 is SNEGSKA (reference sequence). CDR3 length: 15 residues. CDR3 in amino acids: CSAREGQGNNQPQHF. For the CDR3, the DNA is TGCAGTGCTAGAGAGGGTCAGGGTAATAATCAGCCCCAGCATTTT.

V is TRBV11-2 and J is TRBJ1-2; D is unclear. The CDR3 spans 17 residues. Trimming stripped 4 bases from V and 2 bases from J, with 20 bases between. Germline CDR1 reads SGHAT; CDR2 reads FQNNGV. The chain's CDR3 is CASSSLTSGPGNYGYTF. The CDR3 bases are TGTGCCAGCAGCTCCTTAACATCCGGACCGGGGAACTATGGCTACACCTTC.

The V call is TRBV30, the J call TRBJ2-1; no definite D call. The CDR3 sequence is 10 residues long. V was shortened by 4 bases and J by 6 bases, with 4 bases between the two germline ends. Germline CDR1 reads GTSNPN; CDR2 reads SVGIG (reference sequence). CDR3 bases: TGTGCCTGGAAGGTCAATGAGCAGTTCTTC. Protein sequence: CAWKVNEQFF.

This clonotype was seen a single time. The rearrangement joins TRBV7-6 to TRBJ1-1; D ambiguous. V gave up 4 bases and J gave up 5 bases, with 11 bases separating them. The CDR3 covers 13 residues. Germline V gene lookup returns CDR1 SGHVS and CDR2 FNYEAQ. This CDR3 is CASSSPLRTEAFF. The CDR3 DNA is TGTGCCAGCAGCTCTCCGTTGCGGACTGAAGCTTTCTTT.

The chain joins TRBV7-9 to TRBJ2-1; D remains ambiguous. The CDR3 spans 17 residues. The ends were cut back, 1 base at V and 0 bases at J, with 13 bases in the middle. The germline gives CDR1 SEHNR, CDR2 FQNEAQ (reference sequence). The CDR3 nucleotides are TGTGCCAGCAGCTTAGAGACCTGTTTTCACTCCTACAATGAGCAGTTCTTC. This translates into CASSLETCFHSYNEQFF.

This clonotype was detected a few times. The V and J genes are TRBV2 and TRBJ2-2, with no clear D. Trimming pared 7 bases from V and 6 bases from J, leaving 6 bases between. Germline V gene data show CDR1 as SNHLY and CDR2 as FYNNEI. The CDR3 sequence is 11 residues long. CDR3 protein: CASITAGELFF. The CDR3 DNA follows: TGTGCCAGCATTACCGCCGGGGAGCTGTTTTTT.

This clonotype was seen a handful of times. V and J are TRBV29-1 and TRBJ2-7, with D possibly TRBD1 on 6 matching bases. The length of the CDR3 is 13 residues. Trimming removed 8 bases from V and 2 bases from J, with 16 bases in between. In germline, CDR1 is SQVTM, CDR2 ANQGSEA. The CDR3 nucleotides are TGCAGCATCCAACCGACAGGCACCTACGAGCAGTACTTC. This sequence encodes CSIQPTGTYEQYF.

This clonotype has a handful of counts. This chain links TRBV20-1 with TRBJ2-7, with 9 bases identical to TRBD1. V trimming: 0 bases; J trimming: 4 bases; junction bases outside the gene matches: 4. Germline assignment: CDR1 DFQATT and CDR2 SNEGSKA (reference sequence). The CDR3 contains 14 residues. CDR3 nucleotide sequence: TGCAGTGCTAGAGATTTAGACAGGGGGTACGAGCAGTACTTC. It yields the protein CSARDLDRGYEQYF.

This clonotype showed up many times. The chain employs TRBV28 and TRBJ1-5, with D uncertain. Looked up from germline, CDR1 is MDHEN and CDR2 is SYDVKM. Between the trimmed V and J ends, which lost 3 bases and 0 bases, there was a span of 12 bases. The CDR3 has 16 amino acids. The CDR3 loop is CASSFGPRLSNQPQHF. The CDR3 region has the DNA TGTGCCAGCAGTTTTGGCCCGAGACTTAGCAATCAGCCCCAGCATTTT.

This clonotype has only a few counts. V gene TRBV5-6 combines with J gene TRBJ2-2; D is ambiguous. The V gene's germline CDR1 is SGHDT and CDR2 YYEEEE. The CDR3 totals 16 residues. V was clipped by 2 bases and J by 0 bases, with 11 bases between them. The CDR3 DNA sequence: TGTGCCAGCAGCTTCGAATTCGGTCCGAACACCGGGGAGCTGTTTTTT. It yields the protein CASSFEFGPNTGELFF. Together with reference TRBV5-6 and TRBJ2-2, the CDR3 gives the full variable domain: DAGVTQSPTHLIKTRGQQVTLRCSPKSGHDTVSWYQQALGQGPQFIFQYYEEEERQRGNFPDRFSGHQFPNYSSELNVNALLLGDSALYLCASSFEFGPNTGELFFGEGSRLTVL.

The rearrangement joins TRBV27 to TRBJ1-2; D is unclear. Trimming took off 3 bases at V and 0 bases at J, with 8 bases between the two ends. The CDR3 contains 14 residues. Germline values: CDR1 MNHEY, CDR2 SMNVEV (reference sequence). In DNA, the CDR3 is TGTGCCAGCAGTTTTCAAGGGACTAACTATGGCTACACCTTC. Translated: CASSFQGTNYGYTF.

There are a few counts of this clonotype. The chain joins TRBV29-1 to TRBJ1-1; 12 bases agree with TRBD1. V gave up 8 bases and J gave up 9 bases; unmatched junction bases: 7. Germline V CDR1 and CDR2: SQVTM, ANQGSEA. CDR3 size: 12 residues. The CDR3 DNA sequence: TGCAGCTCTCAGGGACAGGGGGCTAAAGCTTTCTTT. Amino acids: CSSQGQGAKAFF.

This clonotype showed up many times. The V and J genes are TRBV7-6 and TRBJ2-1, with 7 bases lining up with TRBD1. Trimming took 4 bases from V and 2 from J; bases not matched to a gene: 5. Germline lookup yields CDR1 SGHVS and CDR2 FNYEAQ. The CDR3 extends over 15 amino acids. The CDR3 sequence: CASSSTGNPYNEQFF. The CDR3 DNA reads TGTGCCAGCAGCTCGACAGGGAACCCCTACAATGAGCAGTTCTTC.

This clonotype was seen only a few times. The CDR3, as DNA: TGTGCCACCAGCAGAGATCATGAAGAGACCCAGTACTTC. It encodes CATSRDHEETQYF. The chain couples TRBV15 to TRBJ2-5; no firm D call. Looked up from germline, CDR1 is LNHNV and CDR2 is YYDKDF (reference sequence). V lost 0 bases, J lost 3 bases, and 5 bases lay in between. This CDR3 is built from 13 residues.